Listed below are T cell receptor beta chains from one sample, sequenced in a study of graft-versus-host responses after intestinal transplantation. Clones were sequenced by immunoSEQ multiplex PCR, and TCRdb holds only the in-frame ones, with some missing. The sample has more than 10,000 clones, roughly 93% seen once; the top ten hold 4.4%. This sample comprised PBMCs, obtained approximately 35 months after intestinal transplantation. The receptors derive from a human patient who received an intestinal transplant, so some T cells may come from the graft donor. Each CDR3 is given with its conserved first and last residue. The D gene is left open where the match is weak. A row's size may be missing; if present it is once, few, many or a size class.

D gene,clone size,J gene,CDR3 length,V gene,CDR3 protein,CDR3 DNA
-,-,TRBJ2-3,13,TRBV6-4,CASSDRGTDTQYF,TGTGCCAGCAGTGACAGGGGCACAGATACGCAGTATTTT
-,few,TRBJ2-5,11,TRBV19,CASSISGLPYF,TGTGCCAGTAGTATTAGCGGCCTCCCGTACTTC
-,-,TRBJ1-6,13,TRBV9,CASSVAGKSPLHF,TGTGCCAGCAGCGTAGCAGGGAAATCACCCCTCCACTTT
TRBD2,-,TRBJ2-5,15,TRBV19,CASSTSGGVQETQYF,TGTGCCAGTAGCACTTCCGGGGGGGTACAAGAGACCCAGTACTTC
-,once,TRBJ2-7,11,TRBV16,CASSPGLEQYF,TGTGCCAGCAGCCCGGGACTCGAGCAGTACTTC
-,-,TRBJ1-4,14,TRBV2,CASRLAGSNEKLFF,TGTGCCAGCAGGTTAGCGGGATCTAATGAAAAACTGTTTTTT
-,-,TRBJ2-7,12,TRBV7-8,CASGSSLYEQYF,TGTGCCAGCGGGTCATCTCTATACGAGCAGTACTTC
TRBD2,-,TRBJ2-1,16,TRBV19,CASSISTSGGAYPQFF,TGTGCCAGTAGTATCTCGACTAGCGGGGGGGCTTACCCTCAGTTCTTC
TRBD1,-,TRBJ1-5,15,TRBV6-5,CATSRAGGFRQPQHF,TGTGCCACCTCTCGGGCAGGGGGTTTTAGACAGCCCCAGCATTTT
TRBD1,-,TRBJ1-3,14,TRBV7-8,CASSSRQGKNTIYF,TGTGCCAGCAGCTCCCGACAGGGCAAAAACACCATATATTTT
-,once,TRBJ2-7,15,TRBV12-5,CASGLYAGGDYEQYF,TGTGCTAGTGGTTTGTACGCAGGGGGGGACTACGAGCAGTACTTC
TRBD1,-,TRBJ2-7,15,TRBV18,CASSPADRANYEQYF,TGTGCCAGCTCACCAGCGGACAGGGCCAACTACGAGCAGTACTTC
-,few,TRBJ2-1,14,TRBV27,CASRSGYPGNEQFF,TGTGCCAGCCGCTCAGGGTATCCTGGGAATGAGCAGTTCTTC
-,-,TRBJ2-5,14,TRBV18,CASSPPGSPETQYF,TGTGCCAGCTCACCCCCCGGGTCCCCAGAGACCCAGTACTTC
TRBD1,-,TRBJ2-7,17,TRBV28,CASSPSRGQALPYEQYF,TGTGCCAGCAGCCCTTCCCGGGGACAGGCATTACCCTACGAGCAGTACTTC
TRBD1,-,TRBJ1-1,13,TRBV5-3,CASSWTGVSEAFF,TGTGCCAGCAGCTGGACAGGGGTAAGTGAAGCTTTCTTT
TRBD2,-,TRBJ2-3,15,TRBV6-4,CASSSTSGHTDTQYF,TGTGCCAGCAGCAGTACTAGCGGCCACACAGATACGCAGTATTTT
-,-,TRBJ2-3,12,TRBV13,CASSLVSDTQYF,TGTGCCAGCAGCTTAGTCTCCGATACGCAGTATTTT
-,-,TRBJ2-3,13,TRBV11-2,CASSSGGADTQYF,TGTGCCAGCAGCTCCGGCGGGGCAGATACGCAGTATTTT
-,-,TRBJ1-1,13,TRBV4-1,CASSPLAGGVAFF,TGCGCCAGCAGCCCCTTGGCCGGGGGGGTAGCTTTCTTT
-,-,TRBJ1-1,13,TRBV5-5,CASSLVGAETAFF,TGTGCCAGCAGCTTGGTTGGAGCCGAGACGGCTTTCTTT
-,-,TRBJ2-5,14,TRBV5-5,CASSPYGNQETQYF,TGTGCCAGCAGCCCATACGGGAACCAAGAGACCCAGTACTTC
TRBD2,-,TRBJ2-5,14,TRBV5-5,CASSPAGGPETQYF,TGTGCCAGCAGCCCCGCGGGGGGGCCGGAGACCCAGTACTTC
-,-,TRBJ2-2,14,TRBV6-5,CASSYERNTGELFF,TGTGCCAGCAGTTATGAGCGGAACACCGGGGAGCTGTTTTTT
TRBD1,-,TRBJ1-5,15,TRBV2,CASGSSGTGNQPQHF,TGTGCCAGCGGGTCCTCCGGGACAGGTAATCAGCCCCAGCATTTT
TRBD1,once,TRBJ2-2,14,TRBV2,CASSGGQGNGELFF,TGTGCCAGCAGTGGGGGACAGGGGAACGGGGAGCTGTTTTTT
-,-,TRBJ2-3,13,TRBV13,CASSSGRGDTQYF,TGTGCCAGCAGCTCGGGCAGAGGAGATACGCAGTATTTT
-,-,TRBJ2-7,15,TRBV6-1,CASSPGQYLSYEQYF,TGTGCCAGCAGCCCAGGACAGTACCTCTCCTACGAGCAGTACTTC
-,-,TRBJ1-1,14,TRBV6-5,CASSYHRDDTEAFF,TGTGCCAGCAGTTACCACAGGGATGACACTGAAGCTTTCTTT
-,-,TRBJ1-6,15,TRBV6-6,CASSYSSGQNSPLHF,TGTGCCAGCAGTTACTCGAGTGGACAGAATTCACCCCTCCACTTT
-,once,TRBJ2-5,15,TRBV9,CASSVVVGAQETQYF,TGTGCCAGCAGCGTAGTAGTGGGGGCCCAAGAGACCCAGTACTTC
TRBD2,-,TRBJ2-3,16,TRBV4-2,CASSPVGTGGPDTQYF,TGTGCCAGCAGCCCAGTTGGGACGGGGGGGCCAGATACGCAGTATTTT